This entry concerns a single T cell receptor (beta chain). This clonotype was recorded a few times. The specificity of this receptor is unknown. Qualities for individual bases were not recorded, and no much larger clone is one base off. The source of the sample is a study of T-cell reconstitution after alpha-beta-depleted transplantation in children (dated by TCRdb to about 2016). A note on the overall study: Using TCR repertoire profiling, the study followed T-cell immune reconstitution in a quantitative way in children after TCRalphabeta/CD19-depleted allogeneic hematopoietic cell transplantation.

What the study reported, not specific to this receptor: In some patients, the high TCRbeta diversity seen at day 60 was put down to recipient T cells and intrathymic progenitors that had survived conditioning. Apparently early alphabetaT-cell count recovery about two months after transplant reportedly relied on only several hundred rapidly expanded clones derived from non-depleted graft cells. Hyperexpanded clone frequencies declined over subsequent months; after one year, T-cell counts and TCRbeta diversity were mostly attributed to newly produced T cells.

Library construction relied on PCR. Sequencing was carried out with an Illumina HiSeq 2500. Molecular barcoding was employed in the preparation of TCR libraries, with unique molecular identifiers being used to normalize TCRbeta repertoire quantification. TCRdb took the public reads, trimmed them with fastp at Q25, ran MiXCR for clone calling and kept in-frame beta chains. Every CDR3 protein is listed once, alongside the most common genes and DNA of its rows. Present in this sample are 90,000 to 100,000 distinct CDR3 sequences, 23% of which were seen just once. The leading ten clones occupy 20% to 25% of the sample. Read against the paper, the sample's treatment or condition label means: allogeneic hematopoietic cell transplantation with graft depleted of TCRalphabeta T cells and CD19 B cells. The transplant recipients were children given TCRalphabeta/CD19-depleted allogeneic hematopoietic cell grafts.

Sequences SNHLY (CDR1) and FYNNEI (CDR2) are obtained from the germline V gene. V sheds 2 bases and J sheds 8 bases, leaving 9 bases between their ends. The CDR3 contains 12 residues, cysteine and phenylalanine counted. Only the CDR3 part of the read is kept: 36 bases, read in frame from the first base. The receptor was isolated from a boy aged 2 to 10 with acute lymphoblastic leukemia, due to receive a stem cell transplant. The chain links TRBV2 with TRBJ1-2; no D gene can be assigned with confidence. The source material was PBMCs, sampled before TCRalphabeta/CD19-depleted stem cell transplant. The nucleotides read TGTGCCAGCAGTGAACGGTTCGGGGGCTACACCTTC. Its protein reads: CASSERFGGYTF.